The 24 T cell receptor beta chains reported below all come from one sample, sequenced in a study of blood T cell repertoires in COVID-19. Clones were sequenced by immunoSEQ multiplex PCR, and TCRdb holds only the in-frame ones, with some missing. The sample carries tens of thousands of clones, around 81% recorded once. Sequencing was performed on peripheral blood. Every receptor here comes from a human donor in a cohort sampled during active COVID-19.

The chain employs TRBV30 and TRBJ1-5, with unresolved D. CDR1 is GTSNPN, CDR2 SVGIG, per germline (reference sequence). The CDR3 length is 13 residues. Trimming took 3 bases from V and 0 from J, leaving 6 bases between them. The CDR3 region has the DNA TGTGCCTGGAGCCACAATAGCAATCAGCCCCAGCATTTT. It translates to CAWSHNSNQPQHF.

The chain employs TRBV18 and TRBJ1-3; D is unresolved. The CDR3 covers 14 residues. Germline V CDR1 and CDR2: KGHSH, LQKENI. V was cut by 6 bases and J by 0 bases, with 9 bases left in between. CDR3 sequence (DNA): TGTGCCAGCTCCCAGGACTACTCTGGAAACACCATATATTTT. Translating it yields CASSQDYSGNTIYF.

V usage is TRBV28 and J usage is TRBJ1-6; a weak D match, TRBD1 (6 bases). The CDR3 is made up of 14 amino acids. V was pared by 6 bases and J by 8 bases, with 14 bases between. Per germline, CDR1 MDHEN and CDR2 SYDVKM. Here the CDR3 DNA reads TGTGCCAGCAGGGTACAGGGTCTACATTCACCCCTCCACTTT. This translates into CASRVQGLHSPLHF. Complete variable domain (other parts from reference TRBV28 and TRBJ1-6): DVKVTQSSRYLVKRTGEKVFLECVQDMDHENMFWYRQDPGLGLRLIYFSYDVKMKEKGDIPEGYSVSREKKERFSLILESASTNQTSMYLCASRVQGLHSPLHFGNGTRLTVT.

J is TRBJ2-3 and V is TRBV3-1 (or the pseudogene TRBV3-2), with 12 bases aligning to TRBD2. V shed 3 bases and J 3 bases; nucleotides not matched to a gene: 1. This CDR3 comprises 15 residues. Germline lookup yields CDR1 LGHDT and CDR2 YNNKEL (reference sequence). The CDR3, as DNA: TGTGCCAGCAGCCATCTAGCGGGGGGGACAGATACGCAGTATTTT. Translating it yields CASSHLAGGTDTQYF.

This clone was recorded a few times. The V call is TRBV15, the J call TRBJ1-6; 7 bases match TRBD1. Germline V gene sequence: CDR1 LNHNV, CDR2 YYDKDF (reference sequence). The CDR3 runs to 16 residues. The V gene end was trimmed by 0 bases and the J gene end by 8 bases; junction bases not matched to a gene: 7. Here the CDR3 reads CATSRERTGVYSPLHF. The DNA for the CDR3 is TGTGCCACCAGCAGAGAAAGAACAGGGGTCTATTCACCCCTCCACTTT.

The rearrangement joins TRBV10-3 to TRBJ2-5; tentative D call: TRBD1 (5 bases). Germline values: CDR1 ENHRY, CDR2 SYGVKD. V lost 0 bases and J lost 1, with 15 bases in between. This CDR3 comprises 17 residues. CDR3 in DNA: TGTGCCATCAGTGAGTCGATTTCTGGGGCAGCCCAAGAGACCCAGTACTTC. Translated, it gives CAISESISGAAQETQYF.

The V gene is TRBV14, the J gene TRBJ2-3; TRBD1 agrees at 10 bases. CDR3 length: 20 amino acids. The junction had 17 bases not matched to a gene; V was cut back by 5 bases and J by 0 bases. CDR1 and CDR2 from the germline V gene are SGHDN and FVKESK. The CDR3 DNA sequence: TGTGCCAGCAGCGCGTGGGACAGGGGCTTTGGGATTTATAGCACAGATACGCAGTATTTT. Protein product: CASSAWDRGFGIYSTDTQYF.

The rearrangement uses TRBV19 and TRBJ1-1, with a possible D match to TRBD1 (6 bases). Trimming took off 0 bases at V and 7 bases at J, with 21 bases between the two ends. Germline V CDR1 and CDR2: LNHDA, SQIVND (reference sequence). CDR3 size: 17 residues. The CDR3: CASSIDRNVNRDNEAFF. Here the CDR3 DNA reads TGTGCCAGTAGTATAGATCGAAATGTGAATCGGGACAATGAAGCTTTCTTT.

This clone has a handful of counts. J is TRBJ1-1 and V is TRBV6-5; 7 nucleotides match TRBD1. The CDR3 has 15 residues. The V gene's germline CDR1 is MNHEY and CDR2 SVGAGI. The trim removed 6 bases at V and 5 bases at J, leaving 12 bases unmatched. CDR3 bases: TGTGCCAGCAGACGAACAGGGGTTGGATGGACTGAAGCTTTCTTT. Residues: CASRRTGVGWTEAFF.

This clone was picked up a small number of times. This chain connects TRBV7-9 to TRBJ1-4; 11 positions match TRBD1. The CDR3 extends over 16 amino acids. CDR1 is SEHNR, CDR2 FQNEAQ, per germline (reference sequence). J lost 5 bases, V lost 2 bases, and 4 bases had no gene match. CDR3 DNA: TGTGCCAGCAGCTTACGGAGGGACAGGGGGAATGAAAAACTGTTTTTT. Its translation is CASSLRRDRGNEKLFF.

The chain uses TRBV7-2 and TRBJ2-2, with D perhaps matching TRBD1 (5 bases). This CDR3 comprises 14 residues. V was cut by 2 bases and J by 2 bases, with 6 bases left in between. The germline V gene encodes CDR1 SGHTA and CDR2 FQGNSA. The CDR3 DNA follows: TGTGCCAGCAGCTTACAGGGAAACACCGGGGAGCTGTTTTTT. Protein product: CASSLQGNTGELFF.

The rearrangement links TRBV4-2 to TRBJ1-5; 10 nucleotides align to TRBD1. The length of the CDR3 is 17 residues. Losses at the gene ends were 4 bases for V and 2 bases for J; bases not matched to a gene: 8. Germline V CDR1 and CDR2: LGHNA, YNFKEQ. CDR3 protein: CASSRNAGTGGNQPQHF. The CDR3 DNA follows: TGTGCCAGCAGCCGCAATGCCGGGACAGGGGGCAATCAGCCCCAGCATTTT.

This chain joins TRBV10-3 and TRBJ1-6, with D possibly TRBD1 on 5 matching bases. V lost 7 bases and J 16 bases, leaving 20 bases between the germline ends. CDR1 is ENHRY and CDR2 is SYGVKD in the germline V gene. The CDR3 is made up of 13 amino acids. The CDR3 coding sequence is TGTGCCATCACCCCTACAAGCAGGGCCGAACTCCACTTT. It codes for CAITPTSRAELHF.

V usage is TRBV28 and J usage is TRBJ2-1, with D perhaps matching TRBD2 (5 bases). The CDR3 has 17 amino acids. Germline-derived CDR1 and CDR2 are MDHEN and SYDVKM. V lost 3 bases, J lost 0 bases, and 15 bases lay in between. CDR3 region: CASSFPSLRSSYNEQFF. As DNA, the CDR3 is TGTGCCAGCAGTTTTCCTAGCCTTCGGAGCTCCTACAATGAGCAGTTCTTC.

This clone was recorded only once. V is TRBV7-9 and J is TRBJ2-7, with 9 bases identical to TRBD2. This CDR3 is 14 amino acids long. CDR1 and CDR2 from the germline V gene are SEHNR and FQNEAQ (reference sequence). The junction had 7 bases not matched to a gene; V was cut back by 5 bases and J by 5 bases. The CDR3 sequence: CASSLISGSHEQYF. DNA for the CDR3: TGTGCCAGCAGCCTTATTAGCGGGAGCCACGAGCAGTACTTC.

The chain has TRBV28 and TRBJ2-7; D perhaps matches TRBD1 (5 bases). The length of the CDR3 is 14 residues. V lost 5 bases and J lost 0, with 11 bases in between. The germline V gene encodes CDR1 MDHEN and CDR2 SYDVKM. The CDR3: CASSPDNVSYEQYF. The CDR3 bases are TGTGCCAGCAGTCCGGACAATGTCTCCTACGAGCAGTACTTC.

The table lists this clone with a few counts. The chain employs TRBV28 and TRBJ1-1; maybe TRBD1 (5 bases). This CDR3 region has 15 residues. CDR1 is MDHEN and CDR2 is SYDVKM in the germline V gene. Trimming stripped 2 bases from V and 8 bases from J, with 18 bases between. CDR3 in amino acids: CASSLGVRAVREAFF. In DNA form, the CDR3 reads TGTGCCAGCAGTTTAGGGGTCAGGGCGGTCAGAGAAGCTTTCTTT.

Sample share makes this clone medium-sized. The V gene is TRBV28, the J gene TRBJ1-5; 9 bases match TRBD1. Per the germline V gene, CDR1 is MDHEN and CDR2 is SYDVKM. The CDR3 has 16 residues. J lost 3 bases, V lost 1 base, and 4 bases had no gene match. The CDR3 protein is CASSLLYRGLNQPQHF. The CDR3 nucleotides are TGTGCCAGCAGTTTATTATACAGGGGGCTCAATCAGCCCCAGCATTTT. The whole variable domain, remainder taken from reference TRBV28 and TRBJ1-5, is DVKVTQSSRYLVKRTGEKVFLECVQDMDHENMFWYRQDPGLGLRLIYFSYDVKMKEKGDIPEGYSVSREKKERFSLILESASTNQTSMYLCASSLLYRGLNQPQHFGDGTRLSIL.

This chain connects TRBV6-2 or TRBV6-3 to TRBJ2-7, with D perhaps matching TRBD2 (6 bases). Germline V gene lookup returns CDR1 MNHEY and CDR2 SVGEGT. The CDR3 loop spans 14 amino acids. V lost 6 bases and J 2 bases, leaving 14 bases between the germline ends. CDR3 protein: CASSSPGGPYEQYF. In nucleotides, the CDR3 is TGTGCCAGCAGCTCTCCCGGGGGACCCTACGAGCAGTACTTC.

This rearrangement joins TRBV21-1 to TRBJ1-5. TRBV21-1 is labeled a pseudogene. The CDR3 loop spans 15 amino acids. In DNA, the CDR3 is TGTGCCAGCACCCCCGGGGGGTCGGGCAATCAGCCCCAGCATTTT. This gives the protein CASTPGGSGNQPQHF.

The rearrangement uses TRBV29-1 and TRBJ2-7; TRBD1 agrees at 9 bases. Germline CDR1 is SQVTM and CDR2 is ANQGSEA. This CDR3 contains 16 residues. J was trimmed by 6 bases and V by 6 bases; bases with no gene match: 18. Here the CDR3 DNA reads TGCAGCGTACCCGGGGGTCGCGGACAGGGGATCTCCGAGCAGTACTTC. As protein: CSVPGGRGQGISEQYF.

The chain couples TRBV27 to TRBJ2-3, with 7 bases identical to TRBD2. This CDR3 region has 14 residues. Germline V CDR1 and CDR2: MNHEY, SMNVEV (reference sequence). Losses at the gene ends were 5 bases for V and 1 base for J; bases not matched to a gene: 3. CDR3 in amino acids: CASSDRGGTDTQYF. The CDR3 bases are TGTGCCAGCAGTGACCGGGGGGGCACAGATACGCAGTATTTT.

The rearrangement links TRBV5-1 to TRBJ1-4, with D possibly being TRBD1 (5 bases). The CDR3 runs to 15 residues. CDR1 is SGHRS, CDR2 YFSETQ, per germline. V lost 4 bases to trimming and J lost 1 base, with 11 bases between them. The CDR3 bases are TGCGCCAGCAGCCAGGGATGGGGAACTAATGAAAAACTGTTTTTT. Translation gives CASSQGWGTNEKLFF.

CDR3 nucleotide sequence: TGTGCCAGCAGTTATTACCCCGAGTCGTATGGCTACACCTTC. Protein sequence: CASSYYPESYGYTF. V and J are TRBV6-6 and TRBJ1-2; no definite D call. CDR3 length equals 14 residues. Trimming shortened V by 3 bases and J by 5 bases, and 13 bases separated the two germline ends. Germline V gene sequence: CDR1 MNHNY, CDR2 SVGAGI (reference sequence).